Each of the 26 T cell receptor beta chains below was sequenced from the same sample in a study of blood T cell repertoires in COVID-19. TCRdb keeps only in-frame clones here, not all; method: immunoSEQ multiplex PCR. The sample yields approximately 120,000 clones, about three quarters seen once. Sequenced: peripheral blood. The receptors were sampled from a human donor in a cohort sampled during active or convalescent COVID-19.

This chain connects TRBV28 to TRBJ2-3; possibly TRBD2 for D (6 bases). The CDR3 loop spans 12 amino acids. CDR1 is MDHEN, CDR2 SYDVKM, per germline. The V and J ends lost 11 bases and 2 bases respectively, with 11 bases between them. CDR3 DNA: TGTGCCGCACGGGACTTCACAGATACGCAGTATTTT. Its translation is CAARDFTDTQYF. Complete variable domain (other parts from reference TRBV28 and TRBJ2-3): DVKVTQSSRYLVKRTGEKVFLECVQDMDHENMFWYRQDPGLGLRLIYFSYDVKMKEKGDIPEGYSVSREKKERFSLILESASTNQTSMYLCAARDFTDTQYFGPGTRLTVL.

This chain uses TRBV5-4 with TRBJ2-3, with a tentative D call TRBD2 (5 bases). The CDR3 is 13 residues long. CDR1 is SGHNT and CDR2 is YYREEE in the germline V gene (reference sequence). V lost 0 bases and J lost 5, with 7 bases in between. CDR3 protein: CASSLVGIDTQYF. CDR3 DNA: TGTGCCAGCAGCTTGGTCGGGATAGATACGCAGTATTTT.

The V call is TRBV2, the J call TRBJ2-7; 8 bases fit TRBD1. Per the germline V gene, CDR1 is SNHLY and CDR2 is FYNNEI. The trim removed 5 bases at V and 4 bases at J, leaving 4 bases unmatched. CDR3 length equals 13 residues. CDR3 sequence reads: CASSPDRAYEQYF. CDR3 DNA: TGTGCCAGCAGTCCGGACAGGGCATACGAGCAGTACTTC.

The chain couples TRBV4-3 to TRBJ1-3; maybe TRBD1 (6 bases). CDR1 LGHNA and CDR2 YSLEER come from the germline V gene. V was shortened by 1 base and J by 0 bases, with 16 bases between the two germline ends. The CDR3 has 18 amino acids. CDR3 region: CASSQGRTAFFSGNTIYF. Written as DNA, the CDR3 is TGCGCCAGCAGCCAAGGAAGGACAGCTTTCTTCTCTGGAAACACCATATATTTT.

This rearrangement joins TRBV30 to TRBJ2-3, with D possibly matching TRBD2 (5 bases). Between the trimmed V and J ends, which lost 5 bases and 4 bases, there was a span of 16 bases. The germline gives CDR1 GTSNPN, CDR2 SVGIG (reference sequence). The CDR3 loop spans 14 amino acids. Here the CDR3 DNA reads TGTGCCTGGGCTACTAGGGTTGGGGCAGATACGCAGTATTTT. Translating it yields CAWATRVGADTQYF.

The rearrangement links TRBV12-5 to TRBJ2-1; D uncertain. V was trimmed by 2 bases and J by 8 bases, leaving 4 bases between them. From germline, CDR1 is LGHNT and CDR2 FRNRAP. The CDR3 extends over 11 amino acids. The CDR3 sequence: CASGLIYEQFF. The CDR3 nucleotides read TGTGCTAGTGGTTTGATCTATGAGCAGTTCTTC.

The chain employs TRBV23-1 and TRBJ2-5; D is unresolved. TRBV23-1 is an open reading frame, and its role is uncertain. This CDR3 contains 13 residues. V was clipped by 0 bases and J by 6 bases, with 8 bases between them. The chain's CDR3 is CASSQSSRKTQYF. CDR3 nucleotides: TGCGCCAGCAGTCAATCGTCCAGAAAGACCCAGTACTTC.

The CDR3 is CASSFQGIVYEQYF. In DNA, the CDR3 is TGTGCCAGCAGTTTTCAGGGGATTGTATACGAGCAGTACTTC. The chain employs TRBV28 and TRBJ2-7; possibly TRBD1 for D (6 bases). The CDR3 is 14 amino acids. With 3 bases removed from V and 4 bases from J, the gap between germline ends came to 13 bases. Germline CDR1 reads MDHEN; CDR2 reads SYDVKM.

The chain uses TRBV2 and TRBJ1-5; D perhaps matches TRBD1 (6 bases). V dropped 6 bases and J dropped 3 bases, with 15 bases sitting between them. The CDR3 loop spans 15 amino acids. Germline CDR1 SNHLY, CDR2 FYNNEI. The DNA for the CDR3 is TGTGCCAGCAGGGACCAGGGGTTTAACAATCAGCCCCAGCATTTT. Protein sequence: CASRDQGFNNQPQHF.

The chain is built from TRBV7-2 and TRBJ1-5; D is perhaps TRBD1 (5 bases). The V and J ends lost 1 base and 0 bases respectively, with 13 bases between them. Germline lookup yields CDR1 SGHTA and CDR2 FQGNSA. The CDR3 runs 17 residues. Here the CDR3 DNA reads TGTGCCAGCAGCTTAGGTGGGGGAGGATATAGCAATCAGCCCCAGCATTTT. Translation gives CASSLGGGGYSNQPQHF.

This clone occurred a few times. The chain couples TRBV19 to TRBJ2-7; D might be TRBD1 (5 bases). Germline V lookup: CDR1 LNHDA, CDR2 SQIVND (reference sequence). This CDR3 is 13 amino acids long. V lost 5 bases and J 4 bases, leaving 12 bases between the germline ends. The CDR3 sequence: CASSSGLAYEQYF. CDR3 bases: TGTGCCAGTAGTTCAGGGTTGGCTTACGAGCAGTACTTC. Supplemented by reference TRBV19 and TRBJ2-7, the full variable domain reads DGGITQSPKYLFRKEGQNVTLSCEQNLNHDAMYWYRQDPGQGLRLIYYSQIVNDFQKGDIAEGYSVSREKKESFPLTVTSAQKNPTAFYLCASSSGLAYEQYFGPGTRLTVT.

V usage is TRBV18 and J usage is TRBJ1-2; the D is unclear. CDR3 length equals 15 residues. Trimming stripped 3 bases from V and 1 base from J, with 12 bases between. In germline, CDR1 is KGHSH, CDR2 LQKENI. Here the CDR3 DNA reads TGTGCCAGCTCACCGCTAGATTCGCTTAACTATGGCTACACCTTC. This sequence encodes CASSPLDSLNYGYTF.

The rearrangement joins TRBV28 to TRBJ2-1, with 11 positions matching TRBD2. Germline CDR1 is MDHEN and CDR2 is SYDVKM. Unmatched junction bases numbered 7, after V lost 5 bases and J lost 4 bases. This CDR3 contains 16 residues. DNA for the CDR3: TGTGCCAGCAGTCCAATAGCGGGAGGGCAATACAATGAGCAGTTCTTC. It encodes CASSPIAGGQYNEQFF.

This clone was observed a few times. The chain recombines TRBV6-5 with TRBJ2-3; 7 bases align to TRBD2. Losses at the gene ends were 5 bases for V and 10 bases for J; bases not matched to a gene: 6. The germline V gene encodes CDR1 MNHEY and CDR2 SVGAGI. The CDR3 sequence is 12 residues long. The CDR3, as DNA: TGTGCCAGCAGTCCTGGACTAGTCGCGCAGTATTTT. It yields the protein CASSPGLVAQYF.

The V call is TRBV7-9, the J call TRBJ1-1, with 8 positions matching TRBD1. Germline CDR1 reads SEHNR; CDR2 reads FQNEAQ (reference sequence). The V and J ends lost 2 bases and 5 bases, in that order; junction bases with no gene match: 4. CDR3 size: 14 residues. The CDR3 DNA reads as TGTGCCAGCAGCTTACTCAACAGGGGGACTGAAGCTTTCTTT. It specifies CASSLLNRGTEAFF.

This clone appeared once. The gene calls are TRBV6-2 or TRBV6-3 and TRBJ1-2; 10 bases align to TRBD1. CDR1 MNHEY and CDR2 SVGEGT come from the germline V gene. V shed 6 bases, J shed 4 bases, and the junction held 8 bases outside the gene matches. The CDR3 loop spans 15 amino acids. CDR3 residues: CASSRPGTGAYGYTF. CDR3 nucleotide sequence: TGTGCCAGCAGCCGCCCTGGGACAGGGGCCTATGGCTACACCTTC.

This chain connects TRBV6-1 to TRBJ1-2, with 7 positions matching TRBD1. This CDR3 comprises 13 residues. The V gene's germline CDR1 is MNHNS and CDR2 SASEGT. Germline trimming cut 1 base from V and 7 bases from J; bases unmatched to any gene: 3. The CDR3 here is CASSEVQGGGYTF. The CDR3 nucleotides read TGTGCCAGCAGTGAAGTTCAGGGGGGTGGCTACACCTTC.

In nucleotides, the CDR3 is TGTGCCAGCTCACCTGGGCTCACATCGAACACCGGGGAGCTGTTTTTT. Protein product: CASSPGLTSNTGELFF. This rearrangement joins TRBV18 to TRBJ2-2, with unresolved D. Germline V gene lookup returns CDR1 KGHSH and CDR2 LQKENI. Trimming left V 3 bases short and J 0 bases short, with 11 bases between. The CDR3 has 16 amino acids.

The chain combines TRBV7-3 with TRBJ1-3; maybe TRBD1 (5 bases). The V gene's germline CDR1 is SGHTA and CDR2 FQGTGA. Trimming shortened V by 6 bases and J by 6 bases, and 21 bases separated the two germline ends. This CDR3 is 16 amino acids long. CDR3 nucleotides: TGTGCCAGCAGGGAATCCACACCAGGGTCACCAAACACCATATATTTT. It specifies CASRESTPGSPNTIYF.

The chain couples TRBV11-3 to TRBJ2-7; TRBD1 is a possible D gene (6 bases). Germline CDR1 and CDR2: SGHNT and YENEEA. With 5 bases removed from V and 9 bases from J, the gap between germline ends came to 14 bases. The length of the CDR3 is 12 residues. The CDR3 DNA follows: TGTGCCAGCAGCCGTGGCAGGGGAAGGCAGTACTTC. Its protein product is CASSRGRGRQYF. Using reference TRBV11-3 and TRBJ2-7 for the parts outside the CDR3, the full variable domain is EAGVVQSPRYKIIEKKQPVAFWCNPISGHNTLYWYLQNLGQGPELLIRYENEEAVDDSQLPKDRFSAERLKGVDSTLKIQPAELGDSAVYLCASSRGRGRQYFGPGTRLTVT.

The chain couples TRBV5-6 to TRBJ1-2; 9 bases line up with TRBD1. Germline values: CDR1 SGHDT, CDR2 YYEEEE. This CDR3 is 14 amino acids long. With 5 bases clipped from V and 4 bases from J, the junction kept 6 bases outside the gene matches. CDR3 protein: CASRGQGLGYGYTF. Here the CDR3 DNA reads TGTGCCAGCAGAGGACAGGGGCTAGGCTATGGCTACACCTTC.

CDR3: CASSFGQGAVETQYF. Written as DNA, the CDR3 is TGTGCCAGCAGCTTCGGACAGGGGGCGGTCGAGACCCAGTACTTC. This rearrangement joins TRBV7-9 to TRBJ2-5, with 11 bases lining up with TRBD1. The CDR3 contains 15 residues. Germline V CDR1 and CDR2: SEHNR, FQNEAQ (reference sequence). J lost 5 bases, V lost 3 bases, and 5 bases had no gene match.

The genes are TRBV19 and TRBJ2-1, with a weak D call TRBD1 (6 bases). Germline V lookup: CDR1 LNHDA, CDR2 SQIVND (reference sequence). The CDR3 runs 15 residues. V was trimmed by 6 bases and J by 0 bases, leaving 12 bases between them. In DNA, the CDR3 is TGTGCCAGTAGGTCCACAGGGAGCTCCTACAATGAGCAGTTCTTC. It yields the protein CASRSTGSSYNEQFF.

The V gene is TRBV4-3, the J gene TRBJ2-7; 15 bases agree with TRBD2. V trimming: 2 bases; J trimming: 1 base; junction bases outside the gene matches: 18. This CDR3 region has 22 residues. Germline values: CDR1 LGHNA, CDR2 YSLEER. The DNA for the CDR3 is TGCGCCAGCAGCCAAATAGGGACTAGCGGGAGGAAAGTGAAAAGATGGTCCTACGAGCAGTACTTC. Its translation is CASSQIGTSGRKVKRWSYEQYF.

V usage is TRBV28 and J usage is TRBJ2-7; maybe TRBD2 (7 bases). The CDR3 covers 12 residues. CDR1 and CDR2 (germline): MDHEN, SYDVKM. The V end was cut by 9 bases, the J end by 3 bases, with 12 bases between. This CDR3 reads CARQGGGYEQYF. The DNA for the CDR3 is TGTGCCAGACAGGGAGGGGGCTACGAGCAGTACTTC.

This chain joins TRBV7-6 and TRBJ2-3, with D unresolved. The CDR3 length is 13 residues. Germline V lookup: CDR1 SGHVS, CDR2 FNYEAQ. Trimming removed 4 bases at V and 4 bases at J, with 9 bases between. The DNA for the CDR3 is TGTGCCAGCAGCTCTCGAGGCGCAGATACGCAGTATTTT. It specifies CASSSRGADTQYF.